A single sample is the source of the 31 T cell receptor beta chains below, sequenced in a study of cytomegalovirus exposure and HLA in healthy donors. The PCR contained 60 Vbeta and 13 Jbeta primers. Method: immunoSEQ multiplex PCR; TCRdb's copy keeps in-frame clones and lacks some. The sample carries 100,000 or so clones, about 80% recorded once. The material sequenced was PBMCs. The receptors come from a middle-aged man in good health and CMV-seronegative.

The chain couples TRBV30 to TRBJ1-2; 9 nucleotides match TRBD1. From germline, CDR1 is GTSNPN and CDR2 SVGIG (reference sequence). The CDR3 contains 12 residues. The V gene end was trimmed by 4 bases and the J gene end by 4 bases; junction bases not matched to a gene: 1. The chain's CDR3 is CAWKQGAYGYTF. The CDR3 nucleotides are TGTGCCTGGAAACAGGGGGCCTATGGCTACACCTTC.

The chain links TRBV5-1 to TRBJ2-7, with 7 bases fitting TRBD1. The V segment lost 0 bases and the J segment 6 bases; nucleotides outside the gene matches: 3. Germline CDR1 and CDR2: SGHRS and YFSETQ. The CDR3 contains 13 residues. DNA for the CDR3: TGCGCCAGCAGCTTGGAAGGGACAGCCGAGCAGTACTTC. This codes for CASSLEGTAEQYF.

This clone occurred once. The chain is built from TRBV5-1 and TRBJ1-1, with 7 positions matching TRBD1. CDR3 length equals 14 residues. The junction had 7 bases not matched to a gene; V was cut back by 4 bases and J by 4 bases. CDR1 is SGHRS, CDR2 YFSETQ, per germline. CDR3 DNA sequence: TGCGCCAGCAGCGGACAGGCGGAGGCCACTGAAGCTTTCTTT. It translates to CASSGQAEATEAFF.

This clone has more than one count but fewer than ten. The V call is TRBV13, the J call TRBJ2-5; D gene ambiguous. The CDR3 extends over 14 amino acids. CDR1 is PRHDT, CDR2 FYEKMQ, per germline (reference sequence). Between the trimmed V and J ends, which lost 2 bases and 4 bases, there was a span of 11 bases. CDR3 DNA sequence: TGTGCCAGCAGCTTAAGCCCTAGACCAGAGACCCAGTACTTC. This gives the protein CASSLSPRPETQYF.

About this clone: Other DNA variants within this sample encode the same CDR3. This sequence joins TRBV27 and TRBJ2-5; D unclear. V was clipped by 0 bases and J by 2 bases, with 4 bases between them. The CDR3 spans 13 residues. Per the germline V gene, CDR1 is MNHEY and CDR2 is SMNVEV (reference sequence). CDR3 region: CASSLSRQETQYF. CDR3 nucleotides: TGTGCCAGCAGTTTATCGAGGCAAGAGACCCAGTACTTC.

The V gene is TRBV5-1, the J gene TRBJ2-6, with D possibly matching TRBD2 (6 bases). This CDR3 contains 20 residues. Trimming stripped 3 bases from V and 2 bases from J, with 24 bases between. Germline CDR1 and CDR2: SGHRS and YFSETQ. CDR3 residues: CASSSILGLQPGAGANVLTF. The CDR3 coding sequence is TGCGCCAGCAGCTCGATTCTGGGACTCCAGCCAGGTGCTGGGGCCAACGTCCTGACTTTC.

J is TRBJ2-1 and V is TRBV19; a possible D gene is TRBD2 (6 bases). The CDR3 consists of 16 residues. Germline assignment: CDR1 LNHDA and CDR2 SQIVND (reference sequence). The V and J ends lost 1 base and 9 bases respectively, with 19 bases between them. The CDR3 loop is CASSIGAAGPRIEQFF. Here the CDR3 DNA reads TGTGCCAGTAGTATAGGGGCCGCGGGGCCTAGAATTGAGCAGTTCTTC.

The rearrangement joins TRBV28 to TRBJ1-6; 11 bases are shared with TRBD1. Germline V gene sequence: CDR1 MDHEN, CDR2 SYDVKM. V was clipped by 4 bases and J by 10 bases; unmatched bases: 9. The CDR3 length is 16 residues. The CDR3 sequence is CASSSPRTGGGSPLHF. The DNA for the CDR3 is TGTGCCAGCAGTTCTCCCCGGACAGGGGGCGGATCACCCCTCCACTTT.

In DNA, the CDR3 is TGTGCCAGCGACGGACAGGGGGCAGGAGATACGCAGTATTTT. Translated, it gives CASDGQGAGDTQYF. This rearrangement joins TRBV19 to TRBJ2-3; 11 bases line up with TRBD1. Unmatched junction bases numbered 7, after V lost 9 bases and J lost 5 bases. Germline V gene sequence: CDR1 LNHDA, CDR2 SQIVND (reference sequence). The length of the CDR3 is 14 residues.

The chain has TRBV6-4 and TRBJ1-4, with 8 bases aligning to TRBD1. J gave up 8 bases and V 3 bases, and 5 bases lay outside the gene matches. The CDR3 loop spans 14 amino acids. Germline loops: CDR1 MRHNA, CDR2 SNTAGT. The DNA for the CDR3 is TGTGCCAGCAGTGAGGGTCAGGGGGCGGAAAAACTGTTTTTT. Protein sequence: CASSEGQGAEKLFF.

The rearrangement uses TRBV5-1 and TRBJ1-4; D gene uncertain. CDR3 length: 14 residues. The V gene's germline CDR1 is SGHRS and CDR2 YFSETQ. V was shortened by 0 bases and J by 4 bases, with 7 bases between the two germline ends. CDR3 sequence reads: CASSLVTNNEKLFF. Written as DNA, the CDR3 is TGCGCCAGCAGCTTGGTGACAAATAATGAAAAACTGTTTTTT.

The gene calls are TRBV13 and TRBJ2-7, with D tentatively TRBD2 (6 bases). Germline loops: CDR1 PRHDT, CDR2 FYEKMQ (reference sequence). V dropped 7 bases and J dropped 7 bases, with 20 bases sitting between them. This CDR3 is built from 14 residues. This CDR3 is CASMRNGEVWEQYF. The CDR3 region has the DNA TGTGCCAGCATGAGAAACGGGGAGGTGTGGGAGCAGTACTTC.

The chain couples TRBV10-2 to TRBJ2-3, with TRBD1 matching over 9 bases. Germline CDR1 is WSHSY and CDR2 is SAAADI. The CDR3 has 12 residues. J gave up 6 bases and V 10 bases, and 5 bases lay outside the gene matches. CDR3 sequence: CATGTGTDTQYF. The CDR3 coding sequence is TGCGCCACCGGGACAGGGACCGATACGCAGTATTTT.

This chain links TRBV5-1 with TRBJ1-2; the match to TRBD1 covers 10 bases. From germline, CDR1 is SGHRS and CDR2 YFSETQ. With 3 bases clipped from V and 8 bases from J, the junction kept 7 bases outside the gene matches. The CDR3 covers 14 residues. The DNA for the CDR3 is TGCGCCAGCAGCTCCGGGGACAGGGGATACGGCTACACCTTC. Its protein product is CASSSGDRGYGYTF.

V usage is TRBV19 and J usage is TRBJ2-2; D gene unclear. The CDR3 totals 14 residues. Germline V gives CDR1 LNHDA, CDR2 SQIVND (reference sequence). The V end was cut by 0 bases, the J end by 6 bases, with 8 bases between. The chain's CDR3 is CASSIDGWAGELFF. The CDR3 coding sequence is TGTGCCAGTAGTATAGACGGGTGGGCCGGGGAGCTGTTTTTT.

This chain uses TRBV6-1 with TRBJ2-7, with D perhaps TRBD2 (5 bases). Germline V gene lookup returns CDR1 MNHNS and CDR2 SASEGT. This CDR3 region has 13 residues. The V end lost 4 bases, the J end lost 3 bases, and 10 bases lay between the germline ends. The chain's CDR3 is CASSGGQDYEQYV. The CDR3 nucleotides read TGTGCCAGCAGTGGAGGGCAGGACTACGAGCAGTACGTC.

The chain combines TRBV28 with TRBJ1-3; D perhaps matches TRBD1 (6 bases). V lost 5 bases and J 2 bases, leaving 10 bases between the germline ends. Germline V gives CDR1 MDHEN, CDR2 SYDVKM. The CDR3 consists of 14 residues. CDR3 sequence: CASSRGGAGNTIYF. DNA of the CDR3: TGTGCCAGCAGTAGGGGGGGGGCTGGAAACACCATATATTTT.

This chain connects TRBV18 to TRBJ1-5, with 7 bases fitting TRBD1. The CDR3 sequence is 15 residues long. Germline trimming cut 3 bases from V and 1 base from J; bases unmatched to any gene: 3. Germline CDR1 is KGHSH and CDR2 is LQKENI. CDR3 in DNA: TGTGCCAGCTCACCGACAGGGTACAGCAATCAGCCCCAGCATTTT. Its protein is CASSPTGYSNQPQHF.

DNA for the CDR3: TGTGCCAGCAGCTTAGGCCTGGGTCGGAGTCAAGAGACCCAGTACTTC. This translates into CASSLGLGRSQETQYF. The J gene is TRBJ2-5, the V gene TRBV11-2; D gene ambiguous. The germline gives CDR1 SGHAT, CDR2 FQNNGV. Trimming pared 1 base from V and 2 bases from J, leaving 14 bases between. The CDR3 contains 16 residues.

The chain links TRBV4-1 to TRBJ2-6; 8 bases map to TRBD2. The junction had 5 bases not matched to a gene; V was cut back by 1 base and J by 0 bases. This CDR3 contains 18 residues. CDR1 is MGHRA, CDR2 YSYEKL, per germline. CDR3 DNA sequence: TGCGCCAGCAGCCAAGGGCTAGCGGGTATCTCTGGGGCCAACGTCCTGACTTTC. Its translation is CASSQGLAGISGANVLTF.

The chain carries TRBV5-1 and TRBJ2-5; 12 nucleotides line up with TRBD2. Germline loops: CDR1 SGHRS, CDR2 YFSETQ. V trimming: 5 bases; J trimming: 4 bases; junction bases outside the gene matches: 6. This CDR3 is built from 15 residues. CDR3 loop: CASSPPGLAGETQYF. As DNA, the CDR3 is TGCGCCAGCAGTCCGCCGGGACTAGCGGGAGAGACCCAGTACTTC.

The V call is TRBV6-6, the J call TRBJ2-5; D perhaps matches TRBD1 (6 bases). Germline V CDR1 and CDR2: MNHNY, SVGAGI (reference sequence). The CDR3 runs to 14 residues. The germline V and J ends were trimmed by 4 bases and 1 base, with 10 bases remaining between them. Written as DNA, the CDR3 is TGTGCCAGCAGTTTGATCAGGGGCCAAGAGACCCAGTACTTC. Its protein is CASSLIRGQETQYF.

The V and J genes are TRBV25-1 and TRBJ1-1; no definite D call. This CDR3 is 13 amino acids long. The germline gives CDR1 MGHDK, CDR2 SYGVNS. The V end was cut by 6 bases, the J end by 1 base, with 9 bases between. The CDR3 DNA reads TGTGCCAGCAGAGAAAACAGGAACACTGAAGCTTTCTTT. It codes for CASRENRNTEAFF.

This clone was seen only a few times. This sequence joins TRBV7-9 and TRBJ2-7; tentative D call: TRBD1 (5 bases). Germline V CDR1 and CDR2: SEHNR, FQNEAQ (reference sequence). The CDR3 is 13 amino acids. V dropped 2 bases and J dropped 2 bases, with 7 bases sitting between them. The CDR3 spells CASSLSGPYEQYF. CDR3 in DNA: TGTGCCAGCAGCTTATCAGGGCCCTACGAGCAGTACTTC.

J is TRBJ2-7 and V is TRBV11-2; tentatively, D is TRBD1 (5 bases). The CDR3 is made up of 15 amino acids. Trimming stripped 1 base from V and 7 bases from J, with 17 bases between. CDR1 is SGHAT and CDR2 is FQNNGV in the germline V gene. The CDR3 DNA is TGTGCCAGCAGCTTAGGTCGTCAGGGCATGTGGGAGCAGTACTTC. Amino acids: CASSLGRQGMWEQYF.

This clone appeared once. This chain connects TRBV7-9 to TRBJ2-2; D perhaps matches TRBD1 (6 bases). The germline V gene encodes CDR1 SEHNR and CDR2 FQNEAQ (reference sequence). The CDR3 length is 16 residues. The V gene lost 6 bases and the J gene lost 1 base, with 15 bases spanning the gap. In nucleotides, the CDR3 is TGTGCCAGCAGGGATCCGGGACACCAGAACACCGGGGAGCTGTTTTTT. This translates into CASRDPGHQNTGELFF.

In DNA form, the CDR3 reads TGTGCCAGTAGTATCAACACAGGATTCCTTAGCAATCAGCCCCAGCATTTT. This translates into CASSINTGFLSNQPQHF. This chain joins TRBV19 and TRBJ1-5; D may be TRBD1 (5 bases). Trimming took off 3 bases at V and 0 bases at J, with 15 bases between the two ends. This CDR3 region has 17 residues. The germline CDR1 and CDR2 sequences are LNHDA and SQIVND (reference sequence).

The V gene is TRBV6-5, the J gene TRBJ1-1, with D perhaps TRBD1 (6 bases). In germline, CDR1 is MNHEY, CDR2 SVGAGI. This CDR3 comprises 15 residues. V lost 4 bases and J lost 0, with 12 bases in between. The CDR3 DNA reads TGTGCCAGCAGTTCCGCCGGGACAATGAACACTGAAGCTTTCTTT. Protein sequence: CASSSAGTMNTEAFF.

The V gene is TRBV6-1, the J gene TRBJ2-7; 7 nucleotides agree with TRBD2. V trimming: 2 bases; J trimming: 0 bases; junction bases outside the gene matches: 4. The CDR3 consists of 15 residues. Germline CDR1 reads MNHNS; CDR2 reads SASEGT. The chain's CDR3 is CASSEWRGTSYEQYV. The CDR3 DNA follows: TGTGCCAGCAGTGAATGGCGGGGGACCTCCTACGAGCAGTACGTC.

This clone occurred once. CDR3 sequence reads: CASRRTGLSEQYV. For the CDR3, the DNA is TGTGCCAGCAGACGGACAGGGCTCAGCGAGCAGTACGTC. The rearrangement joins TRBV5-8 to TRBJ2-7, with TRBD1 identical over 8 bases. The CDR3 sequence is 13 residues long. The trim removed 5 bases at V and 6 bases at J, leaving 7 bases unmatched. From germline, CDR1 is SGHTS and CDR2 YDEGEE.

The chain uses TRBV28 and TRBJ1-5, with D perhaps TRBD1 (5 bases). CDR1 and CDR2 (germline): MDHEN, SYDVKM. Trimming took off 7 bases at V and 1 base at J, with 11 bases between the two ends. The CDR3 loop spans 14 amino acids. The DNA for the CDR3 is TGTGCCAGCACAACCGGGGGGAGCAATCAGCCCCAGCATTTT. This gives the protein CASTTGGSNQPQHF. Variable domain in full (rest from reference TRBV28 and TRBJ1-5): DVKVTQSSRYLVKRTGEKVFLECVQDMDHENMFWYRQDPGLGLRLIYFSYDVKMKEKGDIPEGYSVSREKKERFSLILESASTNQTSMYLCASTTGGSNQPQHFGDGTRLSIL.